This T cell receptor beta chain originates from a study of cytomegalovirus exposure and HLA in healthy donors. Per germline, CDR1 MNHEY and CDR2 SVGAGI. Between the trimmed V and J ends, which lost 10 bases and 2 bases, there was a span of 14 bases. The CDR3 length is 13 residues. Generated by immunoSEQ multiplex PCR, the TCRdb table keeps only in-frame clones and is missing some. The table shows approximately 230,000 clones, with about 90% occurring only once. The chain combines TRBV6-5 with TRBJ2-5, with D possibly matching TRBD1 (6 bases). The TCR was taken from a man younger than 35 in good health and CMV-seropositive. Material for sequencing was PBMCs. CDR3 sequence reads: CAIQGIRQETQYF. The CDR3 DNA reads as TGTGCCATTCAGGGGATTCGGCAAGAGACCCAGTACTTC.